Listed below are T cell receptor beta chains from one sample, sequenced in a study of control samples from healthy donors and cancer patients. Some clones are missing from TCRdb's copy, which holds only in-frame ones; the method was immunoSEQ multiplex PCR. This sample has around 120,000 clones, with 85% to 95% found just once. Sequences were obtained from PBMCs. The receptors derive from a man aged 45 to 65 with head and neck cancer. The conserved cysteine and the conserved F or W are not part of the CDR3 here. D genes are given only for firm matches.

.	TRBV5-5	13	TRBJ2-2	ASSLTGTLPGELF
TRBD1	TRBV4-3	15	TRBJ2-2	ASSQGRDRYPTAELF
.	TRBV12-3/TRBV12-4	10	TRBJ2-7	ASRGRVLEQY
TRBD1	TRBV7-2	12	TRBJ2-7	ASSPRQGVYEQY
.	TRBV6-5	11	TRBJ1-2	ASRQPPYLGYT
.	TRBV28	10	TRBJ1-2	ASSFPTGGYT
TRBD1	TRBV27	10	TRBJ2-1	ASSPTGLGQF
.	TRBV18	12	TRBJ2-7	ASSPGHTSYEQY
TRBD2	TRBV5-5	11	TRBJ2-1	ASSLDGRREQF
.	TRBV3-1/TRBV3-2	14	TRBJ2-6	ASSRGGWSGANVLT
TRBD2	TRBV7-2	14	TRBJ2-3	ASSGGSAGNTDTQY
.	TRBV28	12	TRBJ1-4	ASSSPGEGEKLF
TRBD1	TRBV11-3	11	TRBJ1-6	ASSFGQGSPLH
.	TRBV4-3	13	TRBJ1-1	ASSPGPYSNTEAF
.	TRBV18	11	TRBJ1-2	ASSPDRYYGYT
.	TRBV30	10	TRBJ2-3	AWSVRGDTQY
.	TRBV6-1	12	TRBJ1-5	ASSEVERLEPQH
.	TRBV7-9	14	TRBJ2-6	ASSLRDTSGANVLT
.	TRBV27	12	TRBJ2-1	ASRGSLPNNEQF
.	TRBV6-2/TRBV6-3	13	TRBJ1-5	ASSYRQPRGQPQH
.	TRBV5-1	13	TRBJ2-7	ASSLGNRVGNEQY
.	TRBV9	10	TRBJ2-3	ASEGMADTQY
.	TRBV3-1/TRBV3-2	15	TRBJ1-3	ASSQLGTLRSGNTIY
TRBD2	TRBV5-1	12	TRBJ2-5	ASSGGRGAETQY
.	TRBV4-1	13	TRBJ2-3	ASSQDRGGRDTQY
.	TRBV9	12	TRBJ2-5	ASSPPGTQETQY
TRBD1	TRBV6-5	12	TRBJ1-4	ASSPQGRGEKLF